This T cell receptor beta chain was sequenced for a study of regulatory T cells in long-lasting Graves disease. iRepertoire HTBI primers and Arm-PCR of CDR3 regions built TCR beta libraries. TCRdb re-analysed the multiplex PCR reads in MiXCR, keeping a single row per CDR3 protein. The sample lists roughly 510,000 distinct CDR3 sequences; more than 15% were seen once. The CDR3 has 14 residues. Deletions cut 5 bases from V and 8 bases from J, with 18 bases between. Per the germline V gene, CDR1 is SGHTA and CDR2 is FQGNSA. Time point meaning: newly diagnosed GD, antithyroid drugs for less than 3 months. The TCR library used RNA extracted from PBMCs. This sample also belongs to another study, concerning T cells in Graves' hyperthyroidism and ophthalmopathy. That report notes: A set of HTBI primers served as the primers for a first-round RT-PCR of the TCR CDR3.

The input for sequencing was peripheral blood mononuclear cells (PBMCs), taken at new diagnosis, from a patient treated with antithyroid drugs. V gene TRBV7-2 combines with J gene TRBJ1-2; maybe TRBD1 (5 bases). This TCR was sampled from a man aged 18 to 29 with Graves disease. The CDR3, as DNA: TGTGCCAGCAGCCCCGCAGGGCAGTACGGCGGCTACACCTTC. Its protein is CASSPAGQYGGYTF.